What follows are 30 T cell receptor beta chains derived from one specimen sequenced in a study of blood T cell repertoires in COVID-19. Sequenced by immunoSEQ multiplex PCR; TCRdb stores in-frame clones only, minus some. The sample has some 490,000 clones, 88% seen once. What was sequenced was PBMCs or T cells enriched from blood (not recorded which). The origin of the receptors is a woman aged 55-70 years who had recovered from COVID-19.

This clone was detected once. The CDR3 sequence: CATNDVGQGANEQFF. CDR3 coding DNA: TGCGCCACCAACGACGTGGGACAGGGGGCCAATGAGCAGTTCTTC. The chain couples TRBV5-1 to TRBJ2-1; 12 nucleotides align to TRBD1. J was trimmed by 6 bases and V by 9 bases; bases with no gene match: 10. The V gene's germline CDR1 is SGHRS and CDR2 YFSETQ. This CDR3 is built from 15 residues.

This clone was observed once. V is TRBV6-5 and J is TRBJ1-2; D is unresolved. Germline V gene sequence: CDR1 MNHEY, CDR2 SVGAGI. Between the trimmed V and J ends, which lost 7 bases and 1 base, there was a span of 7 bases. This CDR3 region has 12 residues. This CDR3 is CASTAGNYGYTF. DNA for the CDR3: TGTGCCAGCACCGCGGGTAACTATGGCTACACCTTC.

The CDR3 is CSARDSWTGNTIYF. DNA for the CDR3: TGCAGCGCCCGGGACAGCTGGACTGGAAACACCATATATTTT. The J gene is TRBJ1-3, the V gene TRBV29-1, with 7 bases that match TRBD1. The trim removed 7 bases at V and 2 bases at J, leaving 8 bases unmatched. Looked up from germline, CDR1 is SQVTM and CDR2 is ANQGSEA. This CDR3 spans 14 amino acids.

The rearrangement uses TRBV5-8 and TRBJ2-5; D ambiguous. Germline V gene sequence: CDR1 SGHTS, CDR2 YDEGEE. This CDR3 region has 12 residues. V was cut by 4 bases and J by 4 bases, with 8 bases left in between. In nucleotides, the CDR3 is TGTGCCAGCAGCACCGTGGCAGAGACCCAGTACTTC. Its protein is CASSTVAETQYF.

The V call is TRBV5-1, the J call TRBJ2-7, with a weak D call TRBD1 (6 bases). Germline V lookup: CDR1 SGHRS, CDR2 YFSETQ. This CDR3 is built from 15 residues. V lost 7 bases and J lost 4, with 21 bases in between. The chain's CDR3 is CASAGPRDNRYEQYF. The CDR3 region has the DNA TGCGCCAGCGCGGGTCCTAGGGACAATCGATACGAGCAGTACTTC.

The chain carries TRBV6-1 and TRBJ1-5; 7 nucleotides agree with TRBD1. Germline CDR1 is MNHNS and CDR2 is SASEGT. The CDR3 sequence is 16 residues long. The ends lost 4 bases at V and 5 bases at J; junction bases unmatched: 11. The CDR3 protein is CASSAPSRGSYQPQHF. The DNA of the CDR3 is TGTGCCAGCAGTGCCCCCTCCAGGGGGTCATATCAGCCCCAGCATTTT.

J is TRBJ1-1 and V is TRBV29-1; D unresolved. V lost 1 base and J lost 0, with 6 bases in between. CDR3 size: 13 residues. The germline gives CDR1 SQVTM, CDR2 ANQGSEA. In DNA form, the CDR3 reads TGCAGCGTTGAAGCAGTTATGAACACTGAAGCTTTCTTT. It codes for CSVEAVMNTEAFF.

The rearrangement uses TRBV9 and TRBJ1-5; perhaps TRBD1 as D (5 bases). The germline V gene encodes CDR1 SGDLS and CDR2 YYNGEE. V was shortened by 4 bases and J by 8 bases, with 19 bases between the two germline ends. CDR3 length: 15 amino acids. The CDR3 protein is CASSPGLVRGEPQHF. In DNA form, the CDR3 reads TGTGCCAGCAGCCCGGGACTAGTTAGGGGTGAGCCCCAGCATTTT.

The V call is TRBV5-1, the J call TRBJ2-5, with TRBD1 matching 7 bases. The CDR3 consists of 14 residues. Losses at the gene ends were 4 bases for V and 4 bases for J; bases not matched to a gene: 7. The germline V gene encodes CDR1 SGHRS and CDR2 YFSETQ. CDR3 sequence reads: CASSDTGAGETQYF. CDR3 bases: TGCGCCAGCAGCGATACAGGGGCGGGAGAGACCCAGTACTTC.

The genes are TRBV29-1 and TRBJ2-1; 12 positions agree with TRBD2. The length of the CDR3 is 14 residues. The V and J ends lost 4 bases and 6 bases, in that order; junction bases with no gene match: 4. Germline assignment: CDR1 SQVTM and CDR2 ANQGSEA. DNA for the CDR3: TGCAGCGTTGCTAGCGGGGGGGCCGGCAATGAGCAGTTCTTC. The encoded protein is CSVASGGAGNEQFF.

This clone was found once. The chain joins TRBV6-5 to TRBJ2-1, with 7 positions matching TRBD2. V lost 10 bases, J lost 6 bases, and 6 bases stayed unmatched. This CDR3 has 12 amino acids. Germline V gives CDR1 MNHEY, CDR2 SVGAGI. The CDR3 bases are TGTGCCACCCTGACTAGCCCCAATGAGCAGTTCTTC. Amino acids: CATLTSPNEQFF.

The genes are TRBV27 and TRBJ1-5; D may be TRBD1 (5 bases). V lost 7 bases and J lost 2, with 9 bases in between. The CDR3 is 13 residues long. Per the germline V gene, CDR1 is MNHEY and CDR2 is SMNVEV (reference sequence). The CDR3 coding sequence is TGTGCCAGCAACGGGGGTGGCAATCAGCCCCAGCATTTT. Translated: CASNGGGNQPQHF.

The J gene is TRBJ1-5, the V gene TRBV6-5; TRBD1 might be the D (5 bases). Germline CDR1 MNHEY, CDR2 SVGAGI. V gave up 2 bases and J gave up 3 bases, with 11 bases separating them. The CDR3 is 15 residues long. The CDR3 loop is CASSYGGASNQPQHF. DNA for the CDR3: TGTGCCAGCAGTTACGGCGGGGCTTCCAATCAGCCCCAGCATTTT.

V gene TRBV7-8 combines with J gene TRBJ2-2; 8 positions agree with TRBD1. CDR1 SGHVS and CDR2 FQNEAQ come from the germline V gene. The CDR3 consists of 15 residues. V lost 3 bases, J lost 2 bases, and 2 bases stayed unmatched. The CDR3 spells CASSFGQGNTGELFF. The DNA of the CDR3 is TGTGCCAGCAGCTTCGGACAGGGCAACACCGGGGAGCTGTTTTTT.

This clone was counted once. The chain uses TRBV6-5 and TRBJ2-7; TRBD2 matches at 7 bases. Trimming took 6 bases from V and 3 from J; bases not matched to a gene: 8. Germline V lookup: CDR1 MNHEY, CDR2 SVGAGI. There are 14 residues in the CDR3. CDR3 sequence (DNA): TGTGCCAGCAGCCCCCGGGGAGGGAGCTACGAGCAGTACGTC. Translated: CASSPRGGSYEQYV.

CDR3 amino acids: CASSLAGPNTEAFF. The CDR3 region has the DNA TGTGCCAGCAGCCTCGCGGGGCCGAACACTGAAGCTTTCTTT. The J gene is TRBJ1-1, the V gene TRBV9, with D possibly TRBD1 on 5 matching bases. CDR3 length equals 14 residues. Germline values: CDR1 SGDLS, CDR2 YYNGEE. Trimming took 4 bases from V and 1 from J, leaving 11 bases between them. The full variable domain, completed using reference TRBV9 and TRBJ1-1, is DSGVTQTPKHLITATGQRVTLRCSPRSGDLSVYWYQQSLDQGLQFLIQYYNGEERAKGNILERFSAQQFPDLHSELNLSSLELGDSALYFCASSLAGPNTEAFFGQGTRLTVV.

DNA for the CDR3: TGTGCCAGCAGCTTTAGACAGGAATCCACTGAAGCTTTCTTT. As protein: CASSFRQESTEAFF. The genes are TRBV11-2 and TRBJ1-1, with a weak D call TRBD1 (6 bases). CDR1 is SGHAT and CDR2 is FQNNGV in the germline V gene. The CDR3 is made up of 14 amino acids. Trimming cost V 3 bases and J 4 bases, with 12 bases left between them.

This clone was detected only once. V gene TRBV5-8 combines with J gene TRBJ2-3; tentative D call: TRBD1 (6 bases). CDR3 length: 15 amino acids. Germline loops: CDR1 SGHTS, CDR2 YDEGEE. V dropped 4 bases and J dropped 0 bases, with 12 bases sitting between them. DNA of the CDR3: TGTGCCAGCAGCCCCCGGACAGCTAGCACAGATACGCAGTATTTT. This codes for CASSPRTASTDTQYF.

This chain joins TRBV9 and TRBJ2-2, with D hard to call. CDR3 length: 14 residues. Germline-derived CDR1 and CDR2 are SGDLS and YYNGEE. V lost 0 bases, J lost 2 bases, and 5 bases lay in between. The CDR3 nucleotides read TGTGCCAGCAGCGTAGACAGTAACACCGGGGAGCTGTTTTTT. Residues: CASSVDSNTGELFF.

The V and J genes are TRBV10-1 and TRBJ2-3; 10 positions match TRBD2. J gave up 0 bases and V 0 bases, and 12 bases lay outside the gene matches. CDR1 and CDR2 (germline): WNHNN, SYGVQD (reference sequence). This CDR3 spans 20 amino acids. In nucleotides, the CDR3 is TGCGCCAGCAGTGAGTCAAGTGGGCTAGCGGGGGAAGCTAGCACAGATACGCAGTATTTT. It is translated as CASSESSGLAGEASTDTQYF.

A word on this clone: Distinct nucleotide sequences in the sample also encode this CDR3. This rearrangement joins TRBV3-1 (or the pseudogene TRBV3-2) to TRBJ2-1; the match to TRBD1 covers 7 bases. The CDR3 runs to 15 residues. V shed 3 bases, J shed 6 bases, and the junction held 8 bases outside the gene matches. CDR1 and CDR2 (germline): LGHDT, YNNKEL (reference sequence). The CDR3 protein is CASSQQGGLGNEQFF. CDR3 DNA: TGTGCCAGCAGCCAGCAAGGGGGCTTGGGCAATGAGCAGTTCTTC.

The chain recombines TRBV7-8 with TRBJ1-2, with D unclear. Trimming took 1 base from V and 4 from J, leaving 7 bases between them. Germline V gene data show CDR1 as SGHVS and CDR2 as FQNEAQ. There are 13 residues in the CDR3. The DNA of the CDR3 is TGTGCCAGCAGCTTAGTAGAGAGCTATGGCTACACCTTC. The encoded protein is CASSLVESYGYTF.

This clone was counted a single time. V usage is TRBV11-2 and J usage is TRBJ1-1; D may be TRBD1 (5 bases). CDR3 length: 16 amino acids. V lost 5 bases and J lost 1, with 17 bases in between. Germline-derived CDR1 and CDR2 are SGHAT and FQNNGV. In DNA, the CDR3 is TGTGCCAGCAGCCAAAAAAACGGCAGGGAGAACACTGAAGCTTTCTTT. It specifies CASSQKNGRENTEAFF. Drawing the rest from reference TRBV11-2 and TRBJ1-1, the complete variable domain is EAGVAQSPRYKIIEKRQSVAFWCNPISGHATLYWYQQILGQGPKLLIQFQNNGVVDDSQLPKDRFSAERLKGVDSTLKIQPAKLEDSAVYLCASSQKNGRENTEAFFGQGTRLTVV.

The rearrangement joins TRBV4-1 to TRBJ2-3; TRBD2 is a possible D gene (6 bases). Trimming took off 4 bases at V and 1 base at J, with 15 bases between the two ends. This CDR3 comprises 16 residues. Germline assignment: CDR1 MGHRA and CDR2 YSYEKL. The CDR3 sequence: CASSLFGGDGTDTQYF. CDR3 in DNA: TGCGCCAGCAGCCTCTTTGGAGGGGACGGCACAGATACGCAGTATTTT.

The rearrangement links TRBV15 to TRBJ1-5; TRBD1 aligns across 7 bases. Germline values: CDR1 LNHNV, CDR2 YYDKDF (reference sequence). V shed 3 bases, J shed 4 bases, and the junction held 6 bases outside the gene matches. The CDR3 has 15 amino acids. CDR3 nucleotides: TGTGCCACCAGCAGGGGAGAGACAGGGAATCAGCCCCAGCATTTT. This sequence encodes CATSRGETGNQPQHF.

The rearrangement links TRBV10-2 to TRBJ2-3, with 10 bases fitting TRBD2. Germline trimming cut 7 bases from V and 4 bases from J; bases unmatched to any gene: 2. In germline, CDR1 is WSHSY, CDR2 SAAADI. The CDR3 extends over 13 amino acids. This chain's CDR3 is CASILAGSDTQYF. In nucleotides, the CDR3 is TGCGCCAGCATACTAGCGGGGTCAGATACGCAGTATTTT.

Here the CDR3 reads CASTRTGSLGQPQHF. The CDR3 DNA is TGTGCCAGCACGAGGACAGGGTCTTTGGGACAGCCCCAGCATTTT. The V call is TRBV2, the J call TRBJ1-5; TRBD1 matches at 8 bases. Germline V gene data show CDR1 as SNHLY and CDR2 as FYNNEI. The CDR3 loop spans 15 amino acids. After removal of 7 bases from V and 7 bases from J, the junction contained 12 bases not matched to a gene.

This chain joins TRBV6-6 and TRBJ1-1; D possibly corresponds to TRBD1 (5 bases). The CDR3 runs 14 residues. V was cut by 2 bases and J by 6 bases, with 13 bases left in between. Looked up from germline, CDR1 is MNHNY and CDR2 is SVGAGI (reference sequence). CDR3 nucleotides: TGTGCCAGCAGTTACCTGGGGACTCCCCCTGAAGCTTTCTTT. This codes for CASSYLGTPPEAFF.

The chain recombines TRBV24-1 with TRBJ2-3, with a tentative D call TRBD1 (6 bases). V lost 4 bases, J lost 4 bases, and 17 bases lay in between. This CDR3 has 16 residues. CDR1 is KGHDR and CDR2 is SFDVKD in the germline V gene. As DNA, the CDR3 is TGTGCCACCAGTGACAAAGAGGGGGTTCGGGCAGATACGCAGTATTTT. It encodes CATSDKEGVRADTQYF.

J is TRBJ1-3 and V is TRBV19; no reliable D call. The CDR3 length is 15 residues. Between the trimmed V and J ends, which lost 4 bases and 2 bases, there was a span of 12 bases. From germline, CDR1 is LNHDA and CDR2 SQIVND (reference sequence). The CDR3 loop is CASSRLGDPGNTIYF. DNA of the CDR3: TGTGCCAGTAGTAGACTCGGGGATCCTGGAAACACCATATATTTT.